This T cell receptor beta chain was sequenced in a study of blood T cell repertoires in COVID-19. Overall study context: Collection of acute and convalescent COVID-19 samples took place in the United States, Italy and Spain.

Trimming removed 2 bases from V and 5 bases from J; junction bases left unmatched: 6. This CDR3 comprises 15 residues. Germline assignment: CDR1 MDHEN and CDR2 SYDVKM. Per the original methods: For nucleated cells, counts were estimated from reference gene primer amplification. The method was immunoSEQ multiplex PCR; TCRdb's version includes in-frame clones alone and lacks a portion of them. The DNA gave D and trimming, while V, J and clone size come from that table. The table lists about 290,000 clones, around 86% of them singletons, with approximately 0.94% in the top ten. This clonotype was sampled from a woman between 40 and 50 years old who had recovered from COVID-19. The chain is built from TRBV28 and TRBJ1-5, with 7 bases lining up with TRBD1. The sequenced sample consisted of peripheral blood. CDR3 in amino acids: CASSLRQGEHQPQHF. DNA of the CDR3: TGTGCCAGCAGTTTAAGACAGGGTGAGCATCAGCCCCAGCATTTT.